This is a list of T cell receptor beta chains from one sample in a study of blood T cells in healthy people across ages. Each CDR3 protein gets one entry after TCRdb re-called the 5' RACE reads with MiXCR. The data show some 780,000 distinct CDR3 sequences, just over 55% seen once. Material: blood. Receptors originate from a man in his forties in good health. The CDR3 runs from the conserved cysteine through the conserved F or W. The D gene is left open where the match is weak. Size is stated for part of the rows, as once, few or many counts, or as a class when the clone is expanded.

CDR3 length	V gene	clone size	J gene	D gene	CDR3 protein	CDR3 DNA
15	TRBV3-1	-	TRBJ2-7	TRBD2	CASSQVLAGTDEQYF	TGTGCCAGCAGCCAAGTCCTAGCGGGAACCGACGAGCAGTACTTC
14	TRBV15	-	TRBJ1-1	-	CATSSNTWGTEAFF	TGTGCCACCAGCAGTAACACCTGGGGCACTGAAGCTTTCTTT
15	TRBV28	few	TRBJ2-3	-	CASNSPGLPMNTQYF	TGTGCCAGCAACTCGCCGGGACTTCCTATGAATACGCAGTATTTT
13	TRBV10-3	-	TRBJ1-2	-	CAIRGSSGYGYTF	TGTGCCATCAGGGGGAGTAGCGGCTATGGCTACACCTTC
18	TRBV28	few	TRBJ1-5	-	CASSSSTGFGSLDQPQHF	TGTGCCAGCAGTTCCAGTACAGGGTTCGGTTCCCTGGATCAGCCCCAGCATTTT
14	TRBV9	few	TRBJ2-3	-	CASSGGTSTDTQYF	TGTGCCAGCAGCGGGGGGACTAGCACAGATACGCAGTATTTT
13	TRBV20-1	-	TRBJ2-5	TRBD2	CSARGTRQETQYF	TGCAGTGCTAGAGGGACTAGACAAGAGACCCAGTACTTC
21	TRBV20-1	-	TRBJ2-5	TRBD1	CSAGSTDRAKFDGGPAETQYF	TGCAGTGCTGGGAGTACCGACAGGGCTAAATTCGACGGCGGTCCTGCAGAGACCCAGTACTTC
16	TRBV6-5	many	TRBJ2-1	-	CASRPGQTQTYNEQFF	TGTGCCAGCAGACCCGGACAGACACAGACCTACAATGAGCAGTTCTTC
16	TRBV7-7	-	TRBJ2-1	TRBD2	CASSLAAGNGGNEQFF	TGTGCTAGCAGCTTAGCGGCAGGGAACGGGGGGAATGAGCAGTTCTTC
17	TRBV7-7	-	TRBJ2-6	-	CASSLAPGFSGANVLTF	TGTGCCAGCAGCTTAGCTCCTGGTTTCTCTGGGGCCAACGTCCTGACTTTC
19	TRBV4-2	-	TRBJ2-3	TRBD2	CASSLRGNQIAGGPDTQYF	TGTGCCAGCAGCCTACGAGGGAACCAGATAGCGGGGGGGCCAGATACGCAGTATTTT
15	TRBV29-1	-	TRBJ2-1	-	CSVDAAPSSYNEQFF	TGCAGCGTTGATGCAGCGCCGAGCTCCTACAATGAGCAGTTCTTC
13	TRBV29-1	many	TRBJ1-2	-	CSVGSAANYGYTF	TGCAGCGTTGGAAGCGCAGCTAACTATGGCTACACCTTC
17	TRBV6-2/TRBV6-3	-	TRBJ2-5	-	CASSYSQSGQGWETQYF	TGTGCCAGCAGTTACTCCCAGTCAGGCCAGGGATGGGAGACCCAGTACTTC
16	TRBV9	-	TRBJ2-3	TRBD2	CASSGTSGGLTDTQYF	TGTGCCAGCAGCGGGACTAGCGGGGGACTCACAGATACGCAGTATTTT
15	TRBV9	few	TRBJ2-7	-	CASSVGPEGVYEQYF	TGTGCCAGCAGCGTAGGACCGGAAGGGGTCTACGAGCAGTACTTC
16	TRBV14	few	TRBJ2-1	-	CASSQDPGSTYNEQFF	TGTGCCAGCAGCCAAGACCCCGGGAGCACCTACAATGAGCAGTTCTTC
14	TRBV3-1	few	TRBJ1-2	-	CASSQEPGSYGYTF	TGTGCCAGCAGCCAAGAGCCGGGGAGCTATGGCTACACCTTC
17	TRBV7-2	once	TRBJ2-1	-	CASSLAQAWSSYNEQFF	TGTGCCAGCAGCTTAGCGCAGGCGTGGAGCTCCTACAATGAGCAGTTCTTC
10	TRBV20-1	-	TRBJ1-2	-	CSARNVSYTF	TGCAGTGCTAGAAACGTTAGCTACACCTTC
14	TRBV7-2	-	TRBJ1-2	-	CASSLRPDNYGYTF	TGTGCCAGCAGCTTACGGCCAGATAACTATGGCTACACCTTC
16	TRBV4-1	few	TRBJ2-7	-	CASSQNARGRSYEQYF	TGCGCCAGCAGCCAAAACGCGAGGGGCAGGTCCTACGAGCAGTACTTC
13	TRBV18	-	TRBJ2-5	-	CASPPRESETQYF	TGTGCCAGCCCACCAAGAGAGTCAGAAACCCAGTACTTC
12	TRBV20-1	-	TRBJ2-7	-	CSAKWDSYEQYF	TGCAGTGCTAAGTGGGATTCCTACGAGCAGTACTTC
15	TRBV28	few	TRBJ2-5	TRBD1	CASSLIGTEQETQYF	TGTGCCAGCAGTTTAATCGGGACAGAACAAGAGACCCAGTACTTC
12	TRBV11-2	-	TRBJ2-6	-	CASSWGANVQTF	TGTGCCAGCAGCTGGGGAGCCAACGTCCAGACTTTC
12	TRBV12-3/TRBV12-4	-	TRBJ2-5	-	CASRLGVGEQYF	TGTGCCAGCAGATTAGGGGTTGGGGAGCAGTACTTC
18	TRBV10-3	-	TRBJ2-1	TRBD1	CAISTGGSNTIWDNEQFF	TGTGCCATCAGTACAGGGGGCTCTAATACCATCTGGGACAATGAGCAGTTCTTC
14	TRBV9	-	TRBJ2-5	-	CASGLGAPQETQYF	TGTGCCAGCGGTCTCGGGGCGCCCCAAGAGACCCAGTACTTC
16	TRBV20-1	-	TRBJ2-5	-	CSARDFKGVFQETQYF	TGCAGTGCTAGAGATTTTAAAGGGGTCTTCCAAGAGACCCAGTACTTC
13	TRBV29-1	-	TRBJ2-7	-	CSVSGLGPYEQYF	TGCAGCGTCTCGGGACTTGGCCCTTACGAGCAGTACTTC
11	TRBV10-3	many	TRBJ2-3	TRBD2	CAISAASGRYF	TGTGCCATTTCTGCGGCTAGCGGGAGGTATTTT
13	TRBV3-1	many	TRBJ1-2	TRBD1	CASSRGTVGGYTF	TGTGCCAGCAGCCGTGGGACAGTCGGGGGCTACACCTTC
16	TRBV20-1	-	TRBJ1-1	TRBD1	CSARDPGQGANTEAFF	TGCAGTGCTAGAGACCCGGGACAGGGGGCGAACACTGAAGCTTTCTTT
19	TRBV4-1	-	TRBJ2-3	TRBD2	CASSYMTSGGTASTDTQYF	TGCGCCAGCAGCTACATGACTAGCGGGGGTACCGCTAGCACAGATACGCAGTATTTT
19	TRBV27	-	TRBJ2-6	-	CASTPRRDSALSGANVLTF	TGTGCCAGCACTCCAAGGAGGGACAGCGCTCTCTCTGGGGCCAACGTCCTGACTTTC
13	TRBV20-1	few	TRBJ1-6	TRBD1	CSAREGARSPLHF	TGCAGTGCTCGGGAGGGGGCGCGATCACCCCTCCACTTT
14	TRBV9	-	TRBJ1-6	-	CASSVDRANSPLHF	TGTGCCAGCAGCGTAGACAGGGCCAATTCACCCCTCCACTTT
15	TRBV20-1	-	TRBJ1-5	TRBD1	CSARESGGAGQPQHF	TGCAGTGCTAGAGAATCAGGGGGCGCAGGACAGCCCCAGCATTTT
16	TRBV3-1	few	TRBJ2-5	TRBD1	CASSQGTGGNQETQYF	TGTGCCAGCAGCCAAGGGACAGGGGGTAACCAAGAGACCCAGTACTTC
13	TRBV3-1	-	TRBJ2-5	-	CASSSTATGGQYF	TGTGCCAGCAGCTCGACTGCTACCGGGGGCCAGTACTTC
19	TRBV24-1	-	TRBJ2-3	-	CATSHRGATDRSPTDTQYF	TGTGCCACCAGTCATCGGGGTGCGACGGACCGCTCACCTACAGATACGCAGTATTTT
18	TRBV9	-	TRBJ2-5	TRBD2	CASSVAPSGRKVQETQYF	TGTGCCAGCAGCGTAGCTCCTAGCGGGAGGAAGGTCCAAGAGACCCAGTACTTC
18	TRBV20-1	-	TRBJ2-1	-	CSARDLYRTHGPRNEQFF	TGCAGTGCTAGAGATTTATACAGGACACATGGGCCACGCAATGAGCAGTTCTTC
17	TRBV7-3	few	TRBJ2-6	-	CASSLPGGLSGANVLTF	TGTGCCAGCAGCTTACCCGGGGGTCTCTCTGGGGCCAACGTCCTGACTTTC
13	TRBV7-6	-	TRBJ1-1	-	CASSVGGSAKAFF	TGTGCCAGCAGCGTAGGGGGGAGCGCAAAAGCTTTCTTT
13	TRBV20-1	few	TRBJ2-5	TRBD1	CSARDDRVETQYF	TGCAGTGCTAGAGATGACAGGGTTGAGACCCAGTACTTC
14	TRBV5-1	-	TRBJ2-2	-	CASSLSLSTGELFF	TGCGCCAGCAGCCTCAGTCTTTCCACCGGGGAGCTGTTTTTT
15	TRBV2	-	TRBJ1-2	-	CASSEARGFEYGYTF	TGTGCCAGCAGTGAAGCTAGGGGTTTCGAGTATGGCTACACCTTC
18	TRBV5-1	few	TRBJ1-4	TRBD1	CASSRSGQGGTTNEKLFF	TGCGCCAGCAGCCGATCTGGACAGGGCGGGACAACTAATGAAAAACTGTTTTTT
13	TRBV29-1	few	TRBJ2-5	-	CSVKLTGEETQYF	TGCAGCGTAAAACTGACAGGTGAAGAGACCCAGTACTTC
15	TRBV2	-	TRBJ1-5	TRBD1	CASSEVTGGLQPQHF	TGTGCCAGCAGTGAAGTGACAGGGGGTTTACAGCCCCAGCATTTT
18	TRBV7-8	few	TRBJ2-6	-	CASSLGYSVTSGANVLTF	TGTGCCAGCAGCTTGGGATACAGCGTTACGTCTGGGGCCAACGTCCTGACTTTC
12	TRBV7-2	many	TRBJ1-2	-	CASSTQGGGYTF	TGTGCCAGCAGCACGCAGGGCGGTGGCTACACCTTC
14	TRBV12-3/TRBV12-4	-	TRBJ1-6	-	CASSARGLGAPLHF	TGTGCCAGCAGTGCCCGGGGTCTAGGTGCACCCCTCCACTTT